This T cell receptor beta chain was identified during a study of OX40 agonist ivuxolimab in advanced cancers. Germline CDR1 and CDR2: MNHEY and SVGAGI. This CDR3 is 15 amino acids long. V lost 2 bases and J lost 0, with 10 bases in between. The data were produced by immunoSEQ multiplex PCR, yet TCRdb's version contains in-frame clones alone and is incomplete. The table includes about 99,000 clones, 90% to 95% detected once. J is TRBJ1-2 and V is TRBV6-5; maybe TRBD1 (5 bases). This receptor was identified in an adult with an advanced solid tumor such as melanoma, head and neck, liver or kidney cancer. This specimen was CD4+ or CD8+ T cells sorted from blood, taken in a trial of the OX40 agonist ivuxolimab. This CDR3 is CASSYGGNANYGYTF. The CDR3 DNA reads as TGTGCCAGCAGTTACGGGGGGAACGCTAACTATGGCTACACCTTC.